This entry concerns a single T cell receptor beta chain. Its antigen is not yet known. Base-call qualities are not available, and no considerably larger clone is one nucleotide away. The data stem from a study of shared clonotypes between healthy human individuals (TCRdb year 2020). For the study in its entirety: Three men and a couple of women, aged 18 to 49 years, made up the cohort. For each donor, three plates each were used for CD4 naive and CD4 memory, two plates were used for CD8 naive, and one plate was used for CD8 memory. To estimate repertoire size and how much clonotypes are shared between individuals, the study performed deep sequencing of blood TCR repertoires from a handful of healthy adults. To increase sequencing depth and limit assay-specific biases, different laboratories used diverse techniques to prepare libraries and sequence TCR repertoires. Leukapheresis yielded between about 0.85 and 10 billion PBMCs per donor. The full study reports these points: Only blood was sampled, and tissue TCR repertoires likely differ from those in blood. Incomplete sequencing was indicated by rarefaction of sorted-subset datasets, despite the large sequencing depth. Compared with non-shared clonotypes, the clonotypes found in all four sorted-subset donors had higher generation probabilities. Naive subsets generally had larger estimated clonotype richness than memory subsets. Pairwise subsampling led to the expectation that sequencing depth would affect the degree of clonotype sharing among donors. Because the study included only a small number of donors, the genetic and exposure-history diversity represented was limited. When a handful of donors were compared, the shared fraction of clonotypes was roughly 4.8% for naive CD4, more than 3% for naive CD8, roughly 2.5% for memory CD4, and approximately 0.4% for memory CD8.

TCR CDR3 regions were amplified from genomic DNA by multiplex PCR using the deep immunoSEQ assay. Extracted genomic DNA from each cell subset was spread evenly across all wells of several immunoSEQ 96-well plates, with each plate serving as a replicate. Each replicate PCR for sorted subsets received about 200 ng genomic DNA, equal to around 32,000 T cell genomes. Purified libraries were measured with a Qubit 3.0 fluorometer, size-checked on a Bioanalyzer 2100, and measured again with the KAPA Library Quantification kit. Every immunoSEQ 96-well plate was sequenced on a dedicated single-read 150-cycle Illumina NextSeq 550 flow cell. Regarding the original processing steps: Because only junctional sequences without quality scores were contained in the immunoSEQ output, filtering matching that applied to full-length reads could not be performed. Sequences were annotated with PyIR, a Python wrapper for IgBLAST v1.9, using IMGT germline references to assign V/J genes and CDR3. Reads with weak V/J assignments (E-value above 1e-6), missing CDR3, stop codons, out-of-frame junctions, or ambiguous translated residues were removed. V3J clonotypes were defined by identical inferred V gene, J gene, and CDR3 amino acid sequence. Percentage overlap between repertoires was calculated by dividing the number of shared unique clonotypes by the size of the smaller repertoire. Richness of each repertoire was evaluated using RTK rarefaction, the Chao1 estimator, and Recon v2.1 estimates of unobserved clonotypes. For all TCRbeta clonotypes obtained by the gDNA method from a handful of donors, generation probabilities were computed with OLGA. Entries here come from immuneACCESS through TCRdb and include only in-frame sequences with V and J called. Some clones fail to appear in such tables; in the studies checked, an unresolved V gene covers under half of the shortfall, and the cause of the remainder is unknown. V, J and clone size are those of that table, while D and trimming were read from the DNA. This sample holds hundreds of thousands of clones; almost 95% were observed only once. More than 20% of the sample rests with the top ten.

Including the terminal cysteine and phenylalanine, the CDR3 comprises 16 residues. CDR3 DNA is the only sequence kept; it has 48 bases, read in frame from the first base. CD8 naive samples consisted of CD45RO-negative cells that were positively selected for CCR7, yielding a CD45RA+CCR7+ population without TemRA cells. The donors were healthy, HIV-negative adults with no recently reported acute infections or vaccinations. Every donor was a Caucasian adult living in Nashville, Tennessee, USA. Blood was obtained by leukapheresis, after which PBMCs were separated by Ficoll-Histopaque density gradient centrifugation and cryopreserved in liquid nitrogen vapor phase. Purity and quantity of every magnetically sorted T cell population were checked by analytical flow cytometry. Genomic DNA was isolated from every sorted fraction and measured by UV absorbance on a Nanodrop 2000c.

This receptor was obtained from a young man in good health. The chain is made from TRBV21-1 and TRBJ1-3; TRBD1, the D gene given by the table, was not confirmed from the DNA. TRBV21-1 is tagged as a pseudogene. Sequencing was performed on naive CD8+ T cells sorted from blood. In the paper's terms, the cell subset or site label means: CD45RA+CCR7+. The bases are TGTGCCAGCAGCAAAGGGACAGCCGCTCGAGGAAACACCATATATTTT. Translated, this is CASSKGTAARGNTIYF.